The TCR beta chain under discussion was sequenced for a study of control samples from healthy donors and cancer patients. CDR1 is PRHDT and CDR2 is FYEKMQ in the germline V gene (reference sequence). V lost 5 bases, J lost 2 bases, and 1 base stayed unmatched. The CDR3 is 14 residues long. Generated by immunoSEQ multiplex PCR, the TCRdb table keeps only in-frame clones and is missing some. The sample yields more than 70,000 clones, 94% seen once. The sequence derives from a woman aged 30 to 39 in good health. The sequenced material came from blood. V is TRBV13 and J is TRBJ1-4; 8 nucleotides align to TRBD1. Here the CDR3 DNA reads TGTGCCAGCAGCCGGACAGGGACTAATGAAAAACTGTTTTTT. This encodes CASSRTGTNEKLFF. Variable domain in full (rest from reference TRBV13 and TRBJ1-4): AAGVIQSPRHLIKEKRETATLKCYPIPRHDTVYWYQQGPGQDPQFLISFYEKMQSDKGSIPDRFSAQQFSDYHSELNMSSLELGDSALYFCASSRTGTNEKLFFGSGTQLSVL.